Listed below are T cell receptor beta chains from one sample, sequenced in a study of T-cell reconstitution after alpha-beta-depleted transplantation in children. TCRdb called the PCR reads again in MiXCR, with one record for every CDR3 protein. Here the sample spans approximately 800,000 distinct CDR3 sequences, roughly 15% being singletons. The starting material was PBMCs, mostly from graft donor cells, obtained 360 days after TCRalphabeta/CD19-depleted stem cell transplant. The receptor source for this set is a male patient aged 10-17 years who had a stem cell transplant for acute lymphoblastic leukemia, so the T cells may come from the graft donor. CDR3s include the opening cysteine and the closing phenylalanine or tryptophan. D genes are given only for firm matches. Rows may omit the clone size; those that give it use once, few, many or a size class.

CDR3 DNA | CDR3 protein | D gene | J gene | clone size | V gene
TGCGCCAGCAGCTACGGACAGGGAATTAATCAGCCCCAGCATTTT | CASSYGQGINQPQHF | TRBD1 | TRBJ1-5 | . | TRBV4-1
TGTGCCAGCAGTACTACAGGGGGCTGGGGGAACATTCAGTACTTC | CASSTTGGWGNIQYF | TRBD1 | TRBJ2-4 | . | TRBV12-3/TRBV12-4
TGTGCCACCAGTGATTTGGGACAGGGGGAGGGAGCTTTCTTT | CATSDLGQGEGAFF | TRBD1 | TRBJ1-1 | . | TRBV24-1
TGCAGCGTTGACACATTAGGACGGACGAACACTGAAGCTTTCTTT | CSVDTLGRTNTEAFF | . | TRBJ1-1 | . | TRBV29-1
TGTGCCAGCAGCTCCCTGGCAGCTCCTCAGCACTTC | CASSSLAAPQHF | . | TRBJ2-7 | few | TRBV9
TGTGCCAGCACAGGGGGACAGTCTAGCACAGATACGCAGTATTTT | CASTGGQSSTDTQYF | TRBD1 | TRBJ2-3 | many | TRBV28
TGTGCCAGCAGTCCTAAGCGGGAGCCCTACGAGCAGTACTTC | CASSPKREPYEQYF | TRBD2 | TRBJ2-7 | many | TRBV12-3/TRBV12-4
TGCAGTGCTGGACCCCCTAGGGGCGAGCAGTACTTC | CSAGPPRGEQYF | . | TRBJ2-7 | . | TRBV20-1
TGTGCCAGCATCGTAGGGGGGCACTCCTACGAGCAGTACTTC | CASIVGGHSYEQYF | . | TRBJ2-7 | few | TRBV2
TGCAGCGCCGACAGGATCTATGGCTACACCTTC | CSADRIYGYTF | . | TRBJ1-2 | few | TRBV29-1
TGTGCCAGCAGCCAAGACACTCTAGCGCCGAGCTCCTACAATGAGCAGTTCTTC | CASSQDTLAPSSYNEQFF | . | TRBJ2-1 | few | TRBV14
TGTGCCAGCAGCTTGAGGACAGGGGAAGAGACCCAGTACTTC | CASSLRTGEETQYF | TRBD1 | TRBJ2-5 | many | TRBV5-6
TGTGCCAGCAGCCAAGGATGGGGACAGGCCTACTACGAGCAGTACTTC | CASSQGWGQAYYEQYF | TRBD1 | TRBJ2-7 | . | TRBV4-2
TGTGCCATTAGTTTAGGACAGAGCTCCTACGAGCAGTACTTC | CAISLGQSSYEQYF | . | TRBJ2-7 | . | TRBV10-3
TGTGCCAGCAGCCGGGACACCCAACAAGAGACCCAGTACTTC | CASSRDTQQETQYF | . | TRBJ2-5 | . | TRBV7-9
TGCGCCAGCAGCTTGGGGGTAGCGGGAGGGCCTGAGCAGTTCTTC | CASSLGVAGGPEQFF | TRBD2 | TRBJ2-1 | many | TRBV5-1
TGTGCCACCAGCAGGGCCTGGGGGAGCTCCTACGAGCAGTACTTC | CATSRAWGSSYEQYF | . | TRBJ2-7 | few | TRBV15
TGCGCCAGCAACCTCGGTGGGGGACTAGCGGGATACGAGCAGTACTTC | CASNLGGGLAGYEQYF | TRBD2 | TRBJ2-7 | few | TRBV5-1
TGCAGTGCCGGGACTAGCGGGAGAAGGAGGGGTGACTCGTTCTTC | CSAGTSGRRRGDSFF | TRBD2 | TRBJ2-1 | few | TRBV20-1
TGCAGTGCTAGAGATCGTGACGGGGAACGGGACTTC | CSARDRDGERDF | . | TRBJ2-7 | few | TRBV20-1
TGTGCCAGCAGAAAGGGGCGGGGGCCTAACTATGGCTACACCTTC | CASRKGRGPNYGYTF | . | TRBJ1-2 | many | TRBV6-5
TGCGCCAGCCTCCGGGACGACGGCACAGATACGCAGTATTTT | CASLRDDGTDTQYF | . | TRBJ2-3 | few | TRBV10-2
TGTACCTGCTCCCAATCTGTGTTCCTAAAAGTGATTCTCACTCTGCTTCTCATCTCCTACTTC | CTCSQSVFLKVILTLLLISYF | . | TRBJ2-7 | . | TRBV7-6
TGTGCCAGCAGCCGCCCGGGACTAGCGACCAGCACAGATACGCAGTATTTT | CASSRPGLATSTDTQYF | TRBD2 | TRBJ2-3 | . | TRBV28
TGTGCCAGCAGATCCCTCGGGTCCCGAGGAAACACCATATATTTT | CASRSLGSRGNTIYF | . | TRBJ1-3 | . | TRBV27
TGCGCCAGCAGCTTTTTAGCGGGAGGGGGTAATGAGCAGTTCTTC | CASSFLAGGGNEQFF | TRBD2 | TRBJ2-1 | many | TRBV5-1
TGTGCCAGCAGTTCGCGACAGGGGGCGCGATATGGCTACACCTTC | CASSSRQGARYGYTF | TRBD1 | TRBJ1-2 | few | TRBV27
TGTGCCAGCAGCTTGGGGGGCGGGGATGAGCAGTTCTTC | CASSLGGGDEQFF | . | TRBJ2-1 | many | TRBV12-3/TRBV12-4
TGCGCCAGCAGCGGCCGGACTAGCGGGATCTCCTCCTACGAGCAGTACTTC | CASSGRTSGISSYEQYF | TRBD2 | TRBJ2-7 | . | TRBV4-1
TGCGCCAGCAGCCAAGGTAGCAATTTGGAGACCCAGTACTTC | CASSQGSNLETQYF | . | TRBJ2-5 | . | TRBV4-1
TGTGCCCCGGGAGCCAAAAACATTCAGTACTTC | CAPGAKNIQYF | . | TRBJ2-4 | few | TRBV6-4
TGTGCCAGTAGTATAGACGGACATCCGACTGAAGCTTTCTTT | CASSIDGHPTEAFF | . | TRBJ1-1 | few | TRBV19
TGTGCCAGCAGCCAAGAACTAGCGGGGTTGTACCAAGAGACCCAGTACTTC | CASSQELAGLYQETQYF | TRBD2 | TRBJ2-5 | few | TRBV14
TGTGCCAGCAGCTTAGTGGCGGGAGTAAAATATACGCAGTATTTT | CASSLVAGVKYTQYF | TRBD2 | TRBJ2-3 | few | TRBV7-2
TGCGCCAGCAGCCCCCGCCCTAGCGGGAAAAGCTCCTACAATGAGCAGTTCTTC | CASSPRPSGKSSYNEQFF | TRBD2 | TRBJ2-1 | few | TRBV5-1
TGCGCCAGCATGCCTCTAGCGGGATGGGAGACCCAGTACTTC | CASMPLAGWETQYF | TRBD2 | TRBJ2-5 | . | TRBV5-1
TGTGCCAGCAGCGTAGTCGGGACTAGCGGGAGAGCAGATACGCAGTATTTT | CASSVVGTSGRADTQYF | TRBD2 | TRBJ2-3 | few | TRBV9
TGTGCCAGCAGCAGGGAGGGACTAGGCAACAATGAGCAGTTCTTC | CASSREGLGNNEQFF | TRBD2 | TRBJ2-1 | . | TRBV6-1
TGTGCCAGCAGCTTGCAGGGTGTCCCCGGGGAGCTGTTTTTT | CASSLQGVPGELFF | . | TRBJ2-2 | many | TRBV5-6